This T cell receptor beta chain stems from a study of blood T cells in healthy people across ages. Study at large: About one barcoded beta molecule per two T cells was captured by template switching.

The CDR3 covers 14 residues. Trimming took 4 bases from V and 4 from J, leaving 12 bases between them. Looked up from germline, CDR1 is LGHDT and CDR2 is YNNKEL (reference sequence). Sample donors were healthy Caucasian individuals that came from Russia, aged roughly 6 to 100. The second PCR ran roughly 7 to 11 cycles with a sample-barcoded 5' primer and J-beta primers. Carrying 12 random nucleotides, a template-switch adaptor labeled each individual cDNA molecule. Using its own MiXCR run on the 5' RACE reads, TCRdb lists one record per CDR3 protein. The data show around 710,000 distinct CDR3 sequences, approximately 43% seen once. The study's findings and limits: It was held that diversity estimates obtained from one million T cells represented underestimates.

The table lists this clonotype with a few counts. Its antigen remains unidentified. The TCR comes from an older woman in good health. This chain joins TRBV3-1 and TRBJ2-3; D possibly matches TRBD1 or TRBD2 (5 bases each). The specimen sequenced was blood. The CDR3: CASSRGPVADTQYF. The CDR3 coding sequence is TGTGCCAGCAGCCGGGGACCAGTAGCAGATACGCAGTATTTT.